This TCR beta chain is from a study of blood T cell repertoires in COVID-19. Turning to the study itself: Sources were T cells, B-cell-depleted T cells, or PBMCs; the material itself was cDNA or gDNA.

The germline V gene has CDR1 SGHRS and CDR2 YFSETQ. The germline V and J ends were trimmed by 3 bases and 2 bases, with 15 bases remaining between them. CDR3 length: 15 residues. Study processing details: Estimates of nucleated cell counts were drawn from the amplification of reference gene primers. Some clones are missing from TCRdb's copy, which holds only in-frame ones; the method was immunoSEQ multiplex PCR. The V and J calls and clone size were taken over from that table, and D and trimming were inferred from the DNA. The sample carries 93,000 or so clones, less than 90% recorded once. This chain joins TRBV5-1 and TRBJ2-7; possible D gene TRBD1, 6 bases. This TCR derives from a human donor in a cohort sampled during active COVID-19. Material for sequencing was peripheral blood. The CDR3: CASSSTPGHPYEQYF. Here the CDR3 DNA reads TGCGCCAGCAGCTCTACGCCGGGACACCCCTACGAGCAGTACTTC.